The clone carrying this T cell receptor (beta chain) was detected many times. 5'RACE generated cDNA with 10-nucleotide random UMIs. One entry per CDR3 protein results from TCRdb running MiXCR on the 5' RACE reads. The repertoire has 84,000 or so distinct CDR3 sequences, 10% of them found once; the top ten carry roughly 2%. The sample belongs to a study of neurological immune-mediated disorders. For the unsorted libraries, 2 million PBMCs stored at -80 C served as input. The clonotype comes from a man aged 40-55 years in good health. The sample comprised PBMCs.

In nucleotides, the CDR3 is TGTGCCAGCAGTTTAGGGCTCCTGCTCACAGATACGCAGTATTTT. Translated, it gives CASSLGLLLTDTQYF. The rearrangement joins TRBV12-3 or TRBV12-4 to TRBJ2-3; D remains ambiguous. With 1 base removed from V and 2 bases from J, the gap between germline ends came to 10 bases. CDR3 size: 15 residues.